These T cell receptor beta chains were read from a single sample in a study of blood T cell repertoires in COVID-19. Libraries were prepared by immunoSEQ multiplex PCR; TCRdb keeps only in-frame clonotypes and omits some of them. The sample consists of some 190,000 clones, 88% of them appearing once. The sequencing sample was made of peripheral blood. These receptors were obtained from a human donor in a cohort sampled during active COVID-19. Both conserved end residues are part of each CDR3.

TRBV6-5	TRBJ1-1	CASRPSSGTEAFF
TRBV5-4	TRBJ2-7	CASSLGTGPFEQYF
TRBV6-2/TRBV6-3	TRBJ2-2	CASSYSIDGQGLPGELFF
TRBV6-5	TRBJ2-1	CASSYNTGGAYNEQFF
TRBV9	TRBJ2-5	CASSVDGGRGGTQYF
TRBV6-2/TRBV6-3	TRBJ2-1	CASSYSSGGSSYNEQFF
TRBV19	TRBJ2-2	CASLGSGKTGELFF
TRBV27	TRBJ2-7	CASSLVGGYEQYF
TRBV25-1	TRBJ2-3	CASSASGQEGPSDTQYF
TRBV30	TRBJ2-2	CAWSLTRPTGELFF
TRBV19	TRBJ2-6	CASNHRGSGANVLTF
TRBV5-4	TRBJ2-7	CASSTGLQGAQEQYF
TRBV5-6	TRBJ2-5	CASSLGLAGGVQETQYF
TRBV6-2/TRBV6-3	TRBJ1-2	CASSYSVRQAFNYGYTF
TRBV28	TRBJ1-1	CASSSPVAEAFF
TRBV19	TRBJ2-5	CASSIALAGGRGTQYF
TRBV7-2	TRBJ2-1	CASSLIGGAVNEQFF
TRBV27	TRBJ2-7	CASSFGRGISEQYF
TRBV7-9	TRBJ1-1	CASSLEGGGGTEAFF
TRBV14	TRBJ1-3	CASSRQGIEGNTIYF
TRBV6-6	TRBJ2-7	CASSVAGYYEQYF
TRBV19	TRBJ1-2	CASSTSDRIYGYTF
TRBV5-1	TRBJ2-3	CASSSGLAGVGGDTQYF
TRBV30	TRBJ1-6	CAWSVPRTYNSPLHF
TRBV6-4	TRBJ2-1	CASSPGLVGNEQFF
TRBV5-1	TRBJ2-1	CASSLGAGGHNEQFF
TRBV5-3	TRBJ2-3	CARSFVNVLRRFTDTQYF
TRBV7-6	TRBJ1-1	CASSANQGVGTEAFF
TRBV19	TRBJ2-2	CASSTQGSSGELFF
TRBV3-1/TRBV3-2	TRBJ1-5	CASSQGQTPQNF
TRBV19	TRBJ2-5	CASSIAGAVPEETQYF
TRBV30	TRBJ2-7	CAWSVYRGVSYEQYF
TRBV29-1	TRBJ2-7	CSVSESGFLSYEQYF
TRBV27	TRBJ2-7	CASSLSSGPTGPYEQYF
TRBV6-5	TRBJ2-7	CASSYQGKPYEQYF
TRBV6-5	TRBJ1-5	CASRRDRDQPQHF
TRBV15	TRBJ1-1	CATSRVEQGWTEAFF
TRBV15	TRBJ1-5	CATSRDPDQPQHF
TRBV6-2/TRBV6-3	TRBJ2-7	CASSSPGARITYF
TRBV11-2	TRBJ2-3	CASTQRFVRADTQYF
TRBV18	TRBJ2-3	CASSPPPKDTQYF
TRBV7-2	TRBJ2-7	CASSLARFYEQYF
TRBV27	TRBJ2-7	CASGEGYPTSYEQYF
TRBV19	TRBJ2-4	CASSITGQVDLEYF
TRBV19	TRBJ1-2	CASRQTGGGYGYTF
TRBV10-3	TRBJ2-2	CATRQGSNTGELFF
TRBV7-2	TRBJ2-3	CASSAASTDTQYF
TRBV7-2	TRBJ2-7	CASSLTGTGSYEQYF
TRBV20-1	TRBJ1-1	CSAGDRRGNTEAFF